This is a list of T cell receptor beta chains from one sample in a study of T cells in Graves' hyperthyroidism and ophthalmopathy. MiXCR, applied by TCRdb to the multiplex PCR reads, yields one record per CDR3 protein. The table shows more than 350,000 distinct CDR3 sequences, with roughly 15% occurring only once. The sample consisted of blood. The receptors stem from a woman aged 60-75 years with Graves' ophthalmopathy. CDR3s include the opening cysteine and the closing phenylalanine or tryptophan. The D gene is left open where the match is weak. Rows give clone size only sometimes, using once, few, many, or a class for an expanded clone.

>TRBJ2-3|.|TRBV3-1|many
TGTGCCAGCAGCCAAGGGACTTGGGACACAGATACGCAGTATTTT
CASSQGTWDTDTQYF
>TRBJ2-1|.|TRBV5-1|many
TGCGCCAGCAGCTGGGGCCAGGGAGGCAATGAGCAGTTCTTC
CASSWGQGGNEQFF
>TRBJ2-2|TRBD2|TRBV7-7|.
TGTGCCAGCAGCTTAACCCCGACTAGCGGGGACACCGGGGAGCTGTTTTTT
CASSLTPTSGDTGELFF
>TRBJ2-7|.|TRBV10-3|many
TGTGCCATCAGAGAGCCTGCGGAGAGCTACGAGCAGTACTTC
CAIREPAESYEQYF
>TRBJ2-2|.|TRBV20-1|.
TGCAGTGCTAGGCCCGGGAAGAACACCGGGGAGCTGTTTTTT
CSARPGKNTGELFF
>TRBJ2-1|TRBD2|TRBV9|many
TGTGCCAGCAGCGTAGGGAGCGGGAGCTACAATGAGCAGTTCTTC
CASSVGSGSYNEQFF
>TRBJ2-5|.|TRBV18|.
TGTGCCAGCTCACCACCAAGGAGAGAGACCCAGTACTTC
CASSPPRRETQYF
>TRBJ2-4|.|TRBV6-4|.
TGTGCCAGCAGTGAGCTTGTTGTCACGGACATTCAGTACTTC
CASSELVVTDIQYF
>TRBJ2-6|.|TRBV19|.
TGTGCCAGTAGTATTGTATTCAGCTCTGGGGCCAACGTCCTGACTTTC
CASSIVFSSGANVLTF
>TRBJ2-2|TRBD2|TRBV20-1|many
TGCAGTGCCCGGACTAGCGGGAGAGCCGGGGAGCTGTTTTTT
CSARTSGRAGELFF
>TRBJ2-7|TRBD2|TRBV27|many
TGTGCCAGCAGTTCAATACTAGCGGGAGGGCCCTACGAGCAGTACTTC
CASSSILAGGPYEQYF
>TRBJ1-5|.|TRBV19|.
TGTGCCAGTAGTATCTTCGATAGCAATCAGCCCCAGCATTTT
CASSIFDSNQPQHF
>TRBJ2-5|.|TRBV14|many
TGTGCCATCCCCGCAGCGGGCGAGACCCAGTACTTC
CAIPAAGETQYF
>TRBJ1-1|TRBD1|TRBV19|many
TGTGCCAGTAGCACAGGACAGGGTTTGAACACTGAAGCTTTCTTT
CASSTGQGLNTEAFF
>TRBJ2-4|TRBD2|TRBV3-1|few
TGTGCCAGCAGCTCGGGACTAGCGGGGCCAAACTTC
CASSSGLAGPNF
>TRBJ2-3|.|TRBV7-9|many
TGTGCCAGCAGCTTAGTCGGCGGGTACACAGATACGCAGTATTTT
CASSLVGGYTDTQYF
>TRBJ1-5|.|TRBV12-3/TRBV12-4|many
TGTGCCAGCAGTTCGAAACAGGGCGGGCAGCCCCAGCATTTT
CASSSKQGGQPQHF
>TRBJ2-3|TRBD2|TRBV30|once
TGTGCCTGGAGTGTACGGGGGGTAGATACGCAGTATTTT
CAWSVRGVDTQYF
>TRBJ2-2|.|TRBV29-1|.
TGCAGCGTTGTCGAACTAACCGGGGAGCTGTTTTTT
CSVVELTGELFF
>TRBJ2-5|.|TRBV28|many
TGTGCCAGCAGCCGCCCCCGGCAAGAGACCCAGTACTTC
CASSRPRQETQYF
>TRBJ2-5|.|TRBV19|few
TGTGCCAGTAGTATAGCGTCTAGGGGTGGAGAGACCCAGTACTTC
CASSIASRGGETQYF
>TRBJ2-3|TRBD2|TRBV12-3/TRBV12-4|many
TGTGCCAGCAGTTGGGTAGCGGGACTGAAAGCGGATACGCAGTATTTT
CASSWVAGLKADTQYF
>TRBJ2-7|.|TRBV3-1|few
TGTGCCAGCAGCCAAGAGCGCGGAACCGAGCAGTACTTC
CASSQERGTEQYF
>TRBJ2-1|TRBD2|TRBV9|.
TGTGCCAGCAGCTCCACCGGGACTAGCCCCTACAATGAGCAGTTCTTC
CASSSTGTSPYNEQFF
>TRBJ1-4|TRBD1|TRBV20-1|.
TGCAGTGCTCAGGGGGCAACTAATGAAAAACTGTTTTTT
CSAQGATNEKLFF
>TRBJ2-5|.|TRBV11-1|few
TGTGCCACCAAACGGGGGCCCCAAGAGACCCAGTACTTC
CATKRGPQETQYF
>TRBJ2-1|.|TRBV12-3/TRBV12-4|many
TGTGCCAGCACCTACGGGGAGAGGCGCAATGAGCAGTTCTTC
CASTYGERRNEQFF
>TRBJ2-7|.|TRBV29-1|few
TGCAGCGTCGCCCCGGGGCTAACCTACGAGCAGTACTTC
CSVAPGLTYEQYF
>TRBJ1-6|.|TRBV6-2/TRBV6-3|many
TGTGCCAGCAGCCGGGACTCGGTAGGATCACCCCTCCACTTT
CASSRDSVGSPLHF
>TRBJ2-7|.|TRBV3-1|many
TGTGCCAGCAGCCAAGGGTTGGAAAGGTACGAGCAGTACTTC
CASSQGLERYEQYF
>TRBJ2-5|TRBD2|TRBV7-9|many
TGTGCCAGCAGCCCCGGGACTAGCGGGAGGAGGACCCAGTACTTC
CASSPGTSGRRTQYF
>TRBJ2-7|TRBD1|TRBV7-9|few
TGTGCCAGCAGCCCCTTGGCGGACAGGGCCTACGAGCAGTACTTC
CASSPLADRAYEQYF
>TRBJ2-2|.|TRBV3-1|once
TGTGCCAGCAGCCTGGGAGGGGGACCCAATCCCGGGGAGCTGTTTTTT
CASSLGGGPNPGELFF